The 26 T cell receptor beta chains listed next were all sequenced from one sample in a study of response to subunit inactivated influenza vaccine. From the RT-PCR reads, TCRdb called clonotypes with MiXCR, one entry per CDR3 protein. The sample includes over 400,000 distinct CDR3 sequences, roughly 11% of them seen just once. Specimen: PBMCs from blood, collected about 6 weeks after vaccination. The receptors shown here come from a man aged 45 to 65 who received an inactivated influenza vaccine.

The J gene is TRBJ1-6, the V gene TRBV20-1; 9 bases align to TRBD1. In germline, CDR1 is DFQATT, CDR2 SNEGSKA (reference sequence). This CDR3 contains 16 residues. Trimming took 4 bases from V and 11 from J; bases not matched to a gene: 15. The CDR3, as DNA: TGCAGTGCTAAGAGTCCCGGGACAGGGAGTCAGGCACCCCTCCACTTT. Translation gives CSAKSPGTGSQAPLHF.

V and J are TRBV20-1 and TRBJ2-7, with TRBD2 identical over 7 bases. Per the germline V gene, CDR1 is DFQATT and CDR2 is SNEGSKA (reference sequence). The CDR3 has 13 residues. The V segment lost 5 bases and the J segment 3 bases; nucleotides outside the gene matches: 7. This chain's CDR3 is CSALPGLYYEQYF. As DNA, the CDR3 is TGCAGTGCTTTGCCGGGACTATACTACGAGCAGTACTTC.

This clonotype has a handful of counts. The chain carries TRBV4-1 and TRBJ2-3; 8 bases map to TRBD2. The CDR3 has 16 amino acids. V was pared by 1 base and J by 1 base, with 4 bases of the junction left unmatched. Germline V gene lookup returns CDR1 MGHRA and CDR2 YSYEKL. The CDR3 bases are TGCGCCAGCAGCCAAGCTTTGCGGGGGGGCACAGATACGCAGTATTTT. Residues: CASSQALRGGTDTQYF.

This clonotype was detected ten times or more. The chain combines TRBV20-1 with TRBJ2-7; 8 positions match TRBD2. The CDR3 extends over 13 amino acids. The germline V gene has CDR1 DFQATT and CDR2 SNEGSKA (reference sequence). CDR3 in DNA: TGCAGCCCGCGGGGGGACCTCTCCTACGAGCAGTACTTC. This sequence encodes CSPRGDLSYEQYF.

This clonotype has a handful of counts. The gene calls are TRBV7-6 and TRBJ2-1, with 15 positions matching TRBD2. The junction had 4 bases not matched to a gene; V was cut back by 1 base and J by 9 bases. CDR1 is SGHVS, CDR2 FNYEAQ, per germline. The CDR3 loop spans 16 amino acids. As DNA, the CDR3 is TGTGCCAGCAGCTTAGTGGGACTAGCGGGAGGACTTGAGCAGTTCTTC. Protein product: CASSLVGLAGGLEQFF.

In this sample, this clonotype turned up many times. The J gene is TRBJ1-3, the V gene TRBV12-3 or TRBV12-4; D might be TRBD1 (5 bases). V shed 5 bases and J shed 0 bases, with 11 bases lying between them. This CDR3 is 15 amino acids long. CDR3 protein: CASSLRAGSGNTIYF. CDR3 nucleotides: TGTGCCAGCAGTCTCAGGGCAGGCTCTGGAAACACCATATATTTT.

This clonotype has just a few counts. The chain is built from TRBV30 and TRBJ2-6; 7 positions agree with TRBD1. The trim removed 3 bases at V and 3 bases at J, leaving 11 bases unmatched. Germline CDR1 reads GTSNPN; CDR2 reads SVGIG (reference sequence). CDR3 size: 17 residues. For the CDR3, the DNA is TGTGCCTGGAGAAGGGGGCGCTTAAAAAGTGGGGCCAACGTCCTGACTTTC. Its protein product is CAWRRGRLKSGANVLTF. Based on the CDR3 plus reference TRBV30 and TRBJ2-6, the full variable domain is SQTIHQWPATLVQPVGSPLSLECTVEGTSNPNLYWYRQAAGRGLQLLFYSVGIGQISSEVPQNLSASRPQDRQFILSSKKLLLSDSGFYLCAWRRGRLKSGANVLTFGAGSRLTVL.

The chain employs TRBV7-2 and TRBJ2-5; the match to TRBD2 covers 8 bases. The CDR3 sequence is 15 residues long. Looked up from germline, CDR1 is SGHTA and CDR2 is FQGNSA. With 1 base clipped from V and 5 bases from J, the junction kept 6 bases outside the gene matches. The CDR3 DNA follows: TGTGCCAGCAGCTTAGTGGCGGGAGGCGGTGAGACCCAGTACTTC. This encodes CASSLVAGGGETQYF.

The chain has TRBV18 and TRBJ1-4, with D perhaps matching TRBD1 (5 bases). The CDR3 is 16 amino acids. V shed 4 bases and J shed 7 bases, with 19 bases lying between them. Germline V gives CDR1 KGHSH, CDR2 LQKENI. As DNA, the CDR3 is TGTGCCAGCTCACTTGAGTCGTCGGGGGTCCGTGAAAAACTGTTTTTT. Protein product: CASSLESSGVREKLFF. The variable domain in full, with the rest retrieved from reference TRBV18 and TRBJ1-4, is NAGVMQNPRHLVRRRGQEARLRCSPMKGHSHVYWYRQLPEEGLKFMVYLQKENIIDESGMPKERFSAEFPKEGPSILRIQQVVRGDSAAYFCASSLESSGVREKLFFGSGTQLSVL.

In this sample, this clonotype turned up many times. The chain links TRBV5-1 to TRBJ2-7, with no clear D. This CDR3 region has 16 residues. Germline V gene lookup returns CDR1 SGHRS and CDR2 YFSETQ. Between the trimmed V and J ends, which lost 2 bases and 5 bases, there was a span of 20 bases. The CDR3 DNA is TGCGCCAGCAGCTTAGACACTCTCGCACCTTTCGACGAGCAGTACTTC. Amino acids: CASSLDTLAPFDEQYF.

CDR3 sequence: CSVKQGGWEQYF. The CDR3 nucleotides read TGCAGTGTGAAACAGGGGGGCTGGGAGCAGTACTTC. The chain is built from TRBV20-1 and TRBJ2-7; 8 nucleotides align to TRBD1. Germline V lookup: CDR1 DFQATT, CDR2 SNEGSKA (reference sequence). V lost 7 bases and J lost 7; bases outside the gene matches: 9. This CDR3 spans 12 amino acids.

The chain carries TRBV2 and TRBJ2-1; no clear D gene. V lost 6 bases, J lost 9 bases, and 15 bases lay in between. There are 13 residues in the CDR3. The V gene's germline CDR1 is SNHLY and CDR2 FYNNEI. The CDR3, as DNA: TGTGCCAGCAGCGATTTTCCGGGCGGTGAGCAGTTCTTC. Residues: CASSDFPGGEQFF.

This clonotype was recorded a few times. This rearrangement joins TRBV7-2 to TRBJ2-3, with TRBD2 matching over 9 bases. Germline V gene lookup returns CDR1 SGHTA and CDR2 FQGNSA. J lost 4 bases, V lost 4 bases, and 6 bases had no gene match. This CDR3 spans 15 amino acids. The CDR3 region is CASSWSRGGSDTQYF. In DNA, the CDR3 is TGTGCCAGCAGCTGGTCGCGGGGGGGGTCAGATACGCAGTATTTT.

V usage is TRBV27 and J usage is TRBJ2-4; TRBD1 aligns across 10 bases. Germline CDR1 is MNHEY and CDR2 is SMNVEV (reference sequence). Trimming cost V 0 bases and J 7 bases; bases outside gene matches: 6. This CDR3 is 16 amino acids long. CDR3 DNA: TGTGCCAGCAGTTTATCAGCCGGGACAGGGGCTAACATTCAGTACTTC. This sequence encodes CASSLSAGTGANIQYF.

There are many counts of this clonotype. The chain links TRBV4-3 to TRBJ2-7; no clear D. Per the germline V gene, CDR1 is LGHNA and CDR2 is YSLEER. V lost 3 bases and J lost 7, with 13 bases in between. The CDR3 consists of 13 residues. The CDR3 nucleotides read TGCGCCAGCAGCCAGAACCGCGGACGGGAGCAGTACTTC. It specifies CASSQNRGREQYF.

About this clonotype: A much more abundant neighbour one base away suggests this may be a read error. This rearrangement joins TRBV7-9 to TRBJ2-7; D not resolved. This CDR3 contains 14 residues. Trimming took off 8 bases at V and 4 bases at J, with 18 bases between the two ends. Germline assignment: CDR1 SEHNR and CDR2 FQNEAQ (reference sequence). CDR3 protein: CASCSRSFGYEQYF. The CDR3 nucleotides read TGTGCCAGCTGCTCGAGGTCCTTTGGGTACGAGCAGTACTTC.

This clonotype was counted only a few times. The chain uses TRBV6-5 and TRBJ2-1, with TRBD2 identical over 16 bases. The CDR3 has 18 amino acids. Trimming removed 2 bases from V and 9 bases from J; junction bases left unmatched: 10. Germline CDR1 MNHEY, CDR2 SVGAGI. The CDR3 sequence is CASSYGTSGRAFLAEQFF. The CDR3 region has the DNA TGTGCCAGCAGTTACGGGACTAGCGGGAGGGCCTTTTTAGCTGAGCAGTTCTTC.

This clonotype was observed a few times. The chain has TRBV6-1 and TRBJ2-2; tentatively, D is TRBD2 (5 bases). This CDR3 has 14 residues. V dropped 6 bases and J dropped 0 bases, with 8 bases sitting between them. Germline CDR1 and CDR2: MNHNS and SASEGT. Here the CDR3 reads CASSGLANTGELFF. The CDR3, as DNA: TGTGCCAGCAGCGGACTGGCGAACACCGGGGAGCTGTTTTTT.

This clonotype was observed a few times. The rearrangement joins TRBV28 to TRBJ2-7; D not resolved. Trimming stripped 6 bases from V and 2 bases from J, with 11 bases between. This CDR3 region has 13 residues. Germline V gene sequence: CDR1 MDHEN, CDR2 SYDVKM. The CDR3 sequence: CASSSGPTYEQYF. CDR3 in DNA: TGTGCCAGCAGCTCGGGCCCTACCTACGAGCAGTACTTC.

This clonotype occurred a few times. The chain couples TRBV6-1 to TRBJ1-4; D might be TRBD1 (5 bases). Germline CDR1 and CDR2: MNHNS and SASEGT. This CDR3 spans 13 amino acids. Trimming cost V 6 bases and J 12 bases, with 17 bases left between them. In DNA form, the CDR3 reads TGTGCCAGCAGCTTTATATCTGCGGGGCAACTGTTTTTT. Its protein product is CASSFISAGQLFF.

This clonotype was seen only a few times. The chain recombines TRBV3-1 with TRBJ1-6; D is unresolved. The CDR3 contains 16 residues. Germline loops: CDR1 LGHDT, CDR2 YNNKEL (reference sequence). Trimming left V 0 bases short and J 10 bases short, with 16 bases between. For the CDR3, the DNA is TGTGCCAGCAGCCAAGATTTAGCCGTACTTTGGTCACCCCTCCACTTT. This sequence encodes CASSQDLAVLWSPLHF.

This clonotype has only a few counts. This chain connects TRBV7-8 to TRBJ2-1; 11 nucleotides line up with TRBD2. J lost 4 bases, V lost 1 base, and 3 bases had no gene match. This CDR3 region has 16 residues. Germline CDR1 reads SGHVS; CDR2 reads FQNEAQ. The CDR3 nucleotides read TGTGCCAGCAGCTTAGTAAGACTAGCGGGGTACAATGAGCAGTTCTTC. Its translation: CASSLVRLAGYNEQFF.

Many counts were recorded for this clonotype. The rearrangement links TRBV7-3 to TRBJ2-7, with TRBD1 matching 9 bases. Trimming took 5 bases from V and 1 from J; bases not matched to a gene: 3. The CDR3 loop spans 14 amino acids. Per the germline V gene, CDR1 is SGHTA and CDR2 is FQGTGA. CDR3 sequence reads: CASSRDRDSYEQYF. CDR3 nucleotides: TGTGCCAGCAGCCGGGACAGGGATTCCTACGAGCAGTACTTC. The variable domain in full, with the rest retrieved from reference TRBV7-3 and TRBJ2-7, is GAGVSQTPSNKVTEKGKYVELRCDPISGHTALYWYRQSLGQGPEFLIYFQGTGAADDSGLPNDRFFAVRPEGSVSTLKIQRTERGDSAVYLCASSRDRDSYEQYFGPGTRLTVT.

CDR3 sequence (DNA): TGCAGTGCTAGCCCTTTGTCGGGGGTTAACACTGAAGCTTTCTTT. Amino acid sequence: CSASPLSGVNTEAFF. The genes are TRBV20-1 and TRBJ1-1; weak D call: TRBD1 (5 bases). The CDR3 consists of 15 residues. Germline-derived CDR1 and CDR2 are DFQATT and SNEGSKA (reference sequence). The V end was cut by 3 bases, the J end by 2 bases, with 16 bases between.

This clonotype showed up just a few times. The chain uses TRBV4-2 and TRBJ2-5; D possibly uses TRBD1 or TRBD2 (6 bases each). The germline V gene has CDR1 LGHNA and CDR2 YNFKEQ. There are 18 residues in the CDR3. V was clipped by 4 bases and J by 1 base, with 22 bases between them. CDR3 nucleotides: TGTGCCAGCAGCCGGGGGGCTGACAGTAATAGTGTCCAAGAGACCCAGTACTTC. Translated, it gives CASSRGADSNSVQETQYF.

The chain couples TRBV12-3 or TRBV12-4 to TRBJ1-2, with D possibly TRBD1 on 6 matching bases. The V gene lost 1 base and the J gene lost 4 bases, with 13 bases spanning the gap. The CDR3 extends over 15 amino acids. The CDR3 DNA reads TGTGCCAGCAGTTTAGAAGGGGGAGGAAGCTATGGCTACACCTTC. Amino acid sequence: CASSLEGGGSYGYTF.